Here is one T cell receptor beta chain with its context. The antigen is undetermined. This record belongs to a study of identical twins. This CDR3 region has 15 residues. From germline, CDR1 is MDHEN and CDR2 SYDVKM. V lost 6 bases, J lost 1 base, and 4 bases stayed unmatched. Study-level results: The authors noted that invariant MAIT and iNKT cells could partly confound zero-insertion analyses.

Template switching introduced a universal primer site, and the cDNA bore unique molecular identifiers. MiXCR, applied by TCRdb to the 5' RACE reads, yields one record per CDR3 protein. The sample records 18,000 or so distinct CDR3 sequences, approximately 70% being singletons. The origin of this receptor is a young woman in good health. This table probably holds off-target reads from a library built for another chain. J is TRBJ1-1 and V is TRBV28; TRBD1 agrees at 11 bases. The sequencing sample was made of memory (CD45RO+) T cells sorted from blood. CDR3 sequence: CASRDRGRGNTEAFF. DNA for the CDR3: TGTGCCAGCAGGGACAGGGGGCGAGGGAACACTGAAGCTTTCTTT. Combining the CDR3 with reference TRBV28 and TRBJ1-1 gives the whole variable domain DVKVTQSSRYLVKRTGEKVFLECVQDMDHENMFWYRQDPGLGLRLIYFSYDVKMKEKGDIPEGYSVSREKKERFSLILESASTNQTSMYLCASRDRGRGNTEAFFGQGTRLTVV.